Given below is one T cell receptor (beta chain) in context. Its target is unknown. Preparation of the TCRbeta library was carried out with unique molecular identifiers. Via MiXCR, TCRdb re-called the PCR reads, giving one row per CDR3 protein. The sample carries 500,000 or so distinct CDR3 sequences, more than 9.5% recorded once. This sample is drawn from a study of T-cell reconstitution after alpha-beta-depleted transplantation in children. Study outcomes and limitations: By about two months after transplant, alpha-beta T cells reportedly arose from several hundred graft clones that had expanded. It was newly produced T cells that mostly accounted for T-cell counts and diversity one year after transplant. Some patients showed high day-60 TCRbeta diversity, which derived from surviving recipient T cells and thymic progenitors.

Trimming pared 2 bases from V and 2 bases from J, leaving 15 bases between. The CDR3 is 16 amino acids. CDR1 is SGHRS and CDR2 is YFSETQ in the germline V gene. The sequences come from PBMCs, mostly from graft donor cells, collected 180 days after TCRalphabeta/CD19-depleted stem cell transplant. The chain carries TRBV5-1 and TRBJ2-3; D is perhaps TRBD1 (6 bases). The TCR sequence derives from a female patient between 2 and 15 years old who had a stem cell transplant for aplastic anemia, so the T cells may come from the graft donor. The CDR3 here is CASSLTGSRATDTQYF. The CDR3 DNA is TGCGCCAGCAGCTTAACAGGGTCCCGGGCCACAGATACGCAGTATTTT.